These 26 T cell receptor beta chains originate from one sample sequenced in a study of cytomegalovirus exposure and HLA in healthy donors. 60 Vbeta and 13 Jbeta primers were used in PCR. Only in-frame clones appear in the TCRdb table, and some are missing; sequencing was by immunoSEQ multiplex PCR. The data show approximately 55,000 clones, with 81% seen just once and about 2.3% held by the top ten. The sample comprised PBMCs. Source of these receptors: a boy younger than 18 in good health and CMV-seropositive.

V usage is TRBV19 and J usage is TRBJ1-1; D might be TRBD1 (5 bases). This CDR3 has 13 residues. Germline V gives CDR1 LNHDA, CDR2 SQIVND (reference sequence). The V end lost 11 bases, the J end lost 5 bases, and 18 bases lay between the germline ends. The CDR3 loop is CAGLRSGKTEAFF. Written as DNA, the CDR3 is TGTGCCGGCCTCAGGTCAGGGAAGACTGAAGCTTTCTTT.

The CDR3 DNA is TGTGCCAGCACAAGACAGGGGCAGCCCCAGCATTTT. Translated, it gives CASTRQGQPQHF. This chain links TRBV2 with TRBJ1-5; TRBD1 agrees at 8 bases. Germline V gene lookup returns CDR1 SNHLY and CDR2 FYNNEI. Trimming removed 7 bases from V and 7 bases from J; junction bases left unmatched: 3. This CDR3 region has 12 residues.

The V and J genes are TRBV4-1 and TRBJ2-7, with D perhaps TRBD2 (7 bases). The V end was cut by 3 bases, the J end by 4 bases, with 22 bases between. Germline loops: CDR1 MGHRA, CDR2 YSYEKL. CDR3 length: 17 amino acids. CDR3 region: CASSQGGGFKGRYEQYF. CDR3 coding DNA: TGCGCCAGCAGCCAGGGAGGGGGATTTAAAGGACGTTACGAGCAGTACTTC.

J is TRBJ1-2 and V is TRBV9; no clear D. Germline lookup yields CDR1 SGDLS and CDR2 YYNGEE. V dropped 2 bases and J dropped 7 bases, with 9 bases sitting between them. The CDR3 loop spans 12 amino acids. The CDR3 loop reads CASSVGVSGYTF. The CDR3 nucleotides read TGTGCCAGCAGCGTCGGGGTGTCTGGCTACACCTTC.

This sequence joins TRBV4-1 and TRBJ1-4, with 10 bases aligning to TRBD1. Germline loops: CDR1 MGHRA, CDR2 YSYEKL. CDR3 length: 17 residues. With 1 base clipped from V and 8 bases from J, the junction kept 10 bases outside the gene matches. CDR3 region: CASSQASRQGASEKLFF. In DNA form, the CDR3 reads TGCGCCAGCAGCCAAGCCTCAAGACAGGGGGCGTCGGAAAAACTGTTTTTT.

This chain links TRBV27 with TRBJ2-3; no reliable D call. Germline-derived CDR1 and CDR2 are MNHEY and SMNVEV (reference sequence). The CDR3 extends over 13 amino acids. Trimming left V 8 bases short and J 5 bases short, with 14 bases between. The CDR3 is CASGAPSVDTQYF. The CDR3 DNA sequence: TGTGCCAGCGGAGCCCCCTCGGTAGATACGCAGTATTTT.

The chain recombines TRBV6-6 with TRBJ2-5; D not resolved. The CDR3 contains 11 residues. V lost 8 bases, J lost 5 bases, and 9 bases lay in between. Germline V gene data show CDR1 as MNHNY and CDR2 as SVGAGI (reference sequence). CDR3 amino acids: CASLELETQYF. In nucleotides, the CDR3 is TGTGCCAGCCTCGAACTTGAGACCCAGTACTTC.

Here the CDR3 reads CASRVGGHQETQYF. CDR3 DNA: TGTGCCAGCAGGGTTGGTGGACATCAAGAGACCCAGTACTTC. This rearrangement joins TRBV2 to TRBJ2-5; the D gene is possibly TRBD1 (5 bases). This CDR3 has 14 amino acids. V was cut by 6 bases and J by 2 bases, with 13 bases left in between. Germline V CDR1 and CDR2: SNHLY, FYNNEI.

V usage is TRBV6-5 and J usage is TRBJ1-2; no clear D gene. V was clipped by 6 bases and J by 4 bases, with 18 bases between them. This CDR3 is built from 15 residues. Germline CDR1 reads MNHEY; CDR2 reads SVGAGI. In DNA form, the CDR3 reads TGTGCCAGCAGCAACCGACAAGGTTCTGGCTATGGCTACACCTTC. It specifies CASSNRQGSGYGYTF.

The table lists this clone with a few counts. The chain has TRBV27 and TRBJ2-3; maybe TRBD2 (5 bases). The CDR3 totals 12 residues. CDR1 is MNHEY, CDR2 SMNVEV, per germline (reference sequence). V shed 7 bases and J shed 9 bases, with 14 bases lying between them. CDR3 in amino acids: CASNPPGKTQYF. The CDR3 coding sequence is TGTGCCAGCAACCCACCCGGGAAGACGCAGTATTTT.

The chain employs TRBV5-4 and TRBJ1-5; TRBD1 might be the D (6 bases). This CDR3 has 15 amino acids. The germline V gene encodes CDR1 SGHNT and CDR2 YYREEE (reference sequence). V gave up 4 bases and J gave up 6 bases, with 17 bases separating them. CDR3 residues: CASSVYPGGSQPQHF. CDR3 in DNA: TGTGCCAGCAGCGTCTATCCGGGGGGCAGTCAGCCCCAGCATTTT.

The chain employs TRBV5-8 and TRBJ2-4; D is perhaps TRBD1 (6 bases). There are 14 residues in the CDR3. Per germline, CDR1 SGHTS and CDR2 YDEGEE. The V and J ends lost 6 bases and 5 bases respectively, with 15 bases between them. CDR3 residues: CASIQGQGQNIQYF. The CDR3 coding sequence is TGTGCCAGCATTCAGGGGCAGGGTCAAAACATTCAGTACTTC.

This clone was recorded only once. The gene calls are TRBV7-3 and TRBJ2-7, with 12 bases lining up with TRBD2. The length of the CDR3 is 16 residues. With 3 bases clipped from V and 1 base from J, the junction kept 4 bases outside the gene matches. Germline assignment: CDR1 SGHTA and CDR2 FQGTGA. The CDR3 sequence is CASSFEGTSGSYEQYF. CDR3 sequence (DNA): TGTGCCAGCAGCTTCGAGGGGACTAGCGGGTCCTACGAGCAGTACTTC.

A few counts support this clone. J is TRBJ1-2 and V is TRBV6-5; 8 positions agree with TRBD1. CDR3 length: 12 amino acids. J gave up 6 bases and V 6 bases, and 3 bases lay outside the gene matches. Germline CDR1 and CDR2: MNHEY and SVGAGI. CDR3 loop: CASRRQGNGYTF. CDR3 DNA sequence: TGTGCCAGCAGAAGACAGGGGAATGGCTACACCTTC.

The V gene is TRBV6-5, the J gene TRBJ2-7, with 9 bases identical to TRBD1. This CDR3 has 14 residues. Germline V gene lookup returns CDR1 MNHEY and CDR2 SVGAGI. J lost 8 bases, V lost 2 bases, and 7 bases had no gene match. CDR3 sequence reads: CASSYGTGNLQQYF. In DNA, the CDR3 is TGTGCCAGCAGTTACGGGACAGGGAATCTTCAGCAGTACTTC.

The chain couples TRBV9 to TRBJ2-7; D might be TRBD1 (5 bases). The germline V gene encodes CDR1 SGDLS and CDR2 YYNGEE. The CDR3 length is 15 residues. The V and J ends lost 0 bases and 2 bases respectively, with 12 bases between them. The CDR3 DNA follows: TGTGCCAGCAGCGTAGGGACAACCTGGGCCTACGAGCAGTACTTC. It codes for CASSVGTTWAYEQYF. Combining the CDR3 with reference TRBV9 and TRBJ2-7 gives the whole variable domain DSGVTQTPKHLITATGQRVTLRCSPRSGDLSVYWYQQSLDQGLQFLIQYYNGEERAKGNILERFSAQQFPDLHSELNLSSLELGDSALYFCASSVGTTWAYEQYFGPGTRLTVT.

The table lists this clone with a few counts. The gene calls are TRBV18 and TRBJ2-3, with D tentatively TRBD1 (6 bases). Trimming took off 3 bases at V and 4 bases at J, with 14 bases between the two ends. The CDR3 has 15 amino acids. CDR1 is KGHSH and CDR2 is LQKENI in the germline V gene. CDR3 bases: TGTGCCAGCTCACCTCTCAGGGGAAGGGCAGATACGCAGTATTTT. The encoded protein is CASSPLRGRADTQYF.

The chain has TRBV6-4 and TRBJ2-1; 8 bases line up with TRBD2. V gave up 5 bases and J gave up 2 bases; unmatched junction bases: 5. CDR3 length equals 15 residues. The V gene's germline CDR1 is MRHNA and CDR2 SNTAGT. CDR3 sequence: CASSMSGGPYNEQFF. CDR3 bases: TGTGCCAGCAGTATGAGCGGGGGTCCCTACAATGAGCAGTTCTTC.

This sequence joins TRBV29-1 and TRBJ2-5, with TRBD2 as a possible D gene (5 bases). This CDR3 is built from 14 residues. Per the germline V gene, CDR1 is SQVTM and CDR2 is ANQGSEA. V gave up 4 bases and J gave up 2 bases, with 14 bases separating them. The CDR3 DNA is TGCAGCGTTGGCCCCCTACTAGTTCAAGAGACCCAGTACTTC. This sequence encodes CSVGPLLVQETQYF.

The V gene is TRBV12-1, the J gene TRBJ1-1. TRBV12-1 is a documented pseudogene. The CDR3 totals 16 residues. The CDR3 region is CASSFECYPVDTEAFF. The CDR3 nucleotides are TGTGCCAGCAGCTTTGAGTGCTACCCTGTAGACACTGAAGCTTTCTTT.

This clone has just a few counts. CDR3 nucleotide sequence: TGTGCCAGCAGCTTCGACGGGCCGAGGGATCAGCCCCAGCATTTT. Amino acid sequence: CASSFDGPRDQPQHF. The V call is TRBV7-2, the J call TRBJ1-5; D is ambiguous. V shed 3 bases and J shed 5 bases, with 14 bases lying between them. The length of the CDR3 is 15 residues. Germline CDR1 and CDR2: SGHTA and FQGNSA.

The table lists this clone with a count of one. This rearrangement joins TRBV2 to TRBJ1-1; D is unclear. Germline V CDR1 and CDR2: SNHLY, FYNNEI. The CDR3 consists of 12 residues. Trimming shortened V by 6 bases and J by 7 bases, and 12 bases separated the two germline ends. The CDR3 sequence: CASRAPGDEAFF. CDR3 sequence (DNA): TGTGCCAGCAGGGCACCGGGAGATGAAGCTTTCTTT.

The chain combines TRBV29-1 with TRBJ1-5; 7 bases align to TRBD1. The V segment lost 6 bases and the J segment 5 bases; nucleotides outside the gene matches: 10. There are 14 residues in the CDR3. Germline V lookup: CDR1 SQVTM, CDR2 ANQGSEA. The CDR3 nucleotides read TGCAGCGTAGCTACAGGGGTTAGGGATCAGCCCCAGCATTTT. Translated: CSVATGVRDQPQHF.

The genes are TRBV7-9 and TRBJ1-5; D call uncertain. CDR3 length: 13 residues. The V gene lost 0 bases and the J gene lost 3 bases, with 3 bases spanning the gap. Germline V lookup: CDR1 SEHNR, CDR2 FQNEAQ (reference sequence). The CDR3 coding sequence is TGTGCCAGCAGCTTAGCCCACAATCAGCCCCAGCATTTT. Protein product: CASSLAHNQPQHF.

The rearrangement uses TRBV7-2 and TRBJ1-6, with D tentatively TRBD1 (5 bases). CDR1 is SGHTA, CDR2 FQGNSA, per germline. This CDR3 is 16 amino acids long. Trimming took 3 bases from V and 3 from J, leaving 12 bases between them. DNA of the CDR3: TGTGCCAGCAGCTTGGATCGGCAGGGCTATAATTCACCCCTCCACTTT. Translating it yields CASSLDRQGYNSPLHF.

The CDR3 protein is CASSLWRGGGEQFF. The DNA of the CDR3 is TGTGCCAGCAGCTTGTGGCGGGGGGGCGGTGAGCAGTTCTTC. The rearrangement links TRBV13 to TRBJ2-1, with 9 nucleotides matching TRBD2. Trimming removed 3 bases from V and 9 bases from J; junction bases left unmatched: 6. CDR3 length: 14 residues. Germline loops: CDR1 PRHDT, CDR2 FYEKMQ (reference sequence).